Given below is one T cell receptor beta chain in context. With a much larger clone just one base away, this may be a read error. The source of the sample is a study of T-cell reconstitution after alpha-beta-depleted transplantation in children. The CDR3 runs 13 residues. The V gene's germline CDR1 is SGHAT and CDR2 FQDESV (reference sequence). The V gene lost 3 bases and the J gene lost 2 bases, with 8 bases spanning the gap. As it was prepared, the TCRbeta library received unique molecular identifiers. One entry per CDR3 protein, called by TCRdb with MiXCR from the PCR reads. This table holds about 7,900 distinct CDR3 sequences, approximately 15% found once.

The sample consisted of PBMCs, mostly from graft donor cells, taken 60 days after TCRalphabeta/CD19-depleted stem cell transplant. The source of this sequence is a girl under three years old who had a stem cell transplant for combined immunodeficiency, so the T cells may come from the graft donor. This chain links TRBV11-1 with TRBJ2-7; D possibly corresponds to TRBD1 (6 bases). This CDR3 is CASSFWDTYEQYF. DNA of the CDR3: TGTGCCAGCAGCTTTTGGGACACCTACGAGCAGTACTTC.